This T cell receptor beta chain originates from a study of shared clonotypes between healthy human individuals. The V and J ends lost 6 bases and 6 bases, in that order; junction bases with no gene match: 10. CDR1 is SNHLY, CDR2 FYNNEI, per germline. CDR3 size: 15 residues. Profiled with immunoSEQ multiplex PCR; TCRdb holds only in-frame clones, not every one. The table has some 2,400,000 clones, approximately 94% seen once. The sequenced material came from naive CD4+ T cells sorted from blood. Documented subset: CD45RA+ positively selected. V and J are TRBV2 and TRBJ1-2; 10 positions match TRBD1. The TCR originated in a man aged 18 to 35 in good health. The CDR3 here is CASRDSTGTGDGYTF. In DNA, the CDR3 is TGTGCCAGCAGGGACAGTACCGGGACAGGGGATGGCTACACCTTC. The whole variable domain, remainder taken from reference TRBV2 and TRBJ1-2, is EPEVTQTPSHQVTQMGQEVILRCVPISNHLYFYWYRQILGQKVEFLVSFYNNEISEKSEIFDDQFSVERPDGSNFTLKIRSTKLEDSAMYFCASRDSTGTGDGYTFGSGTRLTVV.